A single sample is the source of the 7 T cell receptor beta chains below, sequenced in a study of PD-1 blockade in classical Hodgkin lymphoma. Every patient was affected by relapse after autologous stem cell transplantation, while exposure to brentuximab vedotin was not uniform. The assay was immunoSEQ multiplex PCR, and TCRdb's table has in-frame clones only and misses some. The table records about 84,000 clones, 89% of them present only once. The sample here was peripheral blood mononuclear cells (PBMCs), taken at baseline. These receptors were obtained from a human donor with classical Hodgkin lymphoma.

This chain joins TRBV5-4 and TRBJ2-6, with D unclear. The CDR3 is 16 residues long. The germline V gene has CDR1 SGHNT and CDR2 YYREEE (reference sequence). Trimming stripped 1 base from V and 0 bases from J, with 8 bases between. The CDR3 coding sequence is TGTGCCAGCAGCTTGAACGGGTACTCTGGGGCCAACGTCCTGACTTTC. Residues: CASSLNGYSGANVLTF.

The chain recombines TRBV7-9 with TRBJ1-1; D is ambiguous. The CDR3 runs 13 residues. V gave up 1 base and J gave up 1 base, with 4 bases separating them. Germline V CDR1 and CDR2: SEHNR, FQNEAQ (reference sequence). The CDR3 loop is CASSLGQNTEAFF. The CDR3 DNA follows: TGTGCCAGCAGCTTAGGACAGAACACTGAAGCTTTCTTT. The full variable domain, its missing parts supplied by reference TRBV7-9 and TRBJ1-1, is DTGVSQNPRHKITKRGQNVTFRCDPISEHNRLYWYRQTLGQGPEFLTYFQNEAQLEKSRLLSDRFSAERPKGSFSTLEIQRTEQGDSAMYLCASSLGQNTEAFFGQGTRLTVV.

Here the CDR3 DNA reads TGTGCCACCAGCAGGACTAGCGTTTCGAACACCGGGGAGCTGTTTTTT. Its translation is CATSRTSVSNTGELFF. The chain combines TRBV15 with TRBJ2-2; 8 bases map to TRBD2. This CDR3 contains 16 residues. V lost 3 bases to trimming and J lost 0 bases; unmatched junction nucleotides: 3. Looked up from germline, CDR1 is LNHNV and CDR2 is YYDKDF (reference sequence).

This clone was observed a handful of times. The chain links TRBV2 to TRBJ1-1, with TRBD1 as a possible D gene (5 bases). Germline values: CDR1 SNHLY, CDR2 FYNNEI. V was shortened by 6 bases and J by 1 base, with 9 bases between the two germline ends. The CDR3 is 13 residues long. Written as DNA, the CDR3 is TGTGCCAGCAGGACAGAGCGGAACACTGAAGCTTTCTTT. It yields the protein CASRTERNTEAFF.

This chain joins TRBV28 and TRBJ1-5; possible D gene TRBD1, 6 bases. From germline, CDR1 is MDHEN and CDR2 SYDVKM. The germline V and J ends were trimmed by 2 bases and 5 bases, with 16 bases remaining between them. The CDR3 runs to 16 residues. The CDR3 DNA reads as TGTGCCAGCAGTTTAGGGGACACGATGAGGTATCAGCCCCAGCATTTT. Translation: CASSLGDTMRYQPQHF.

The chain links TRBV7-9 to TRBJ1-4, with unresolved D. This CDR3 has 15 residues. With 4 bases removed from V and 0 bases from J, the gap between germline ends came to 9 bases. The germline gives CDR1 SEHNR, CDR2 FQNEAQ (reference sequence). CDR3 protein: CASSSLSTTNEKLFF. In nucleotides, the CDR3 is TGTGCCAGCAGCTCGTTAAGTACAACTAATGAAAAACTGTTTTTT.

The rearrangement links TRBV6-4 to TRBJ2-7; weak D call: TRBD2 (6 bases). Between the trimmed V and J ends, which lost 6 bases and 0 bases, there was a span of 12 bases. CDR3 length: 14 residues. Germline CDR1 and CDR2: MRHNA and SNTAGT. As DNA, the CDR3 is TGTGCCAGCAGCCTGGAGGGCAGCTCCTACGAGCAGTACTTC. As protein: CASSLEGSSYEQYF.